A selection of T cell receptor beta chains follows, all from one sample in a study of identical twins. Via MiXCR, TCRdb re-called the 5' RACE reads, giving one row per CDR3 protein. The table records 200,000 to 250,000 distinct CDR3 sequences, about 12% of them present only once. In addition, the sample was reused for a study of yellow fever vaccine responses in identical twins.

Sequenced material: memory (CD45RO+) T cells sorted from blood. The receptors here all came from a woman between 18 and 29 years old in good health. The CDR3 runs from the conserved cysteine through the conserved F or W. D genes are given only for firm matches. Clone size is not always given. Where it is, it says once, few, many or a class for expanded clones.

clone_size: few; j_call: TRBJ2-4; v_call: TRBV20-1; d_call: NA; cdr3_aa: CSARDRDQNIQYF; cdr3_nt: TGCAGTGCTAGAGATCGGGACCAAAACATTCAGTACTTC
clone_size: many; j_call: TRBJ2-2; v_call: TRBV6-2/TRBV6-3; d_call: TRBD1; cdr3_aa: CASSLLGDSGAGELFF; cdr3_nt: TGTGCCAGCAGCCTCCTTGGGGACAGCGGAGCCGGGGAGCTGTTTTTT
clone_size: few; j_call: TRBJ2-7; v_call: TRBV29-1; d_call: NA; cdr3_aa: CSVESGTEQYF; cdr3_nt: TGCAGCGTTGAATCAGGGACCGAGCAGTACTTC
clone_size: few; j_call: TRBJ2-7; v_call: TRBV28; d_call: NA; cdr3_aa: CASSTPGLIIYEQYF; cdr3_nt: TGTGCCAGCAGTACACCGGGACTCATCATCTACGAGCAGTACTTC
clone_size: NA; j_call: TRBJ2-1; v_call: TRBV5-1; d_call: NA; cdr3_aa: CASSVPGLLEQFF; cdr3_nt: TGCGCCAGCAGCGTACCGGGGTTACTTGAGCAGTTCTTC
clone_size: few; j_call: TRBJ2-3; v_call: TRBV7-2; d_call: TRBD2; cdr3_aa: CASSFGLAGPGTQYF; cdr3_nt: TGTGCCAGCAGCTTTGGTCTAGCGGGGCCTGGTACGCAGTATTTT
clone_size: many; j_call: TRBJ2-3; v_call: TRBV30; d_call: TRBD2; cdr3_aa: CAWSLTSGSSDTQYF; cdr3_nt: TGTGCCTGGAGCCTAACTAGCGGGAGTTCCGATACGCAGTATTTT
clone_size: NA; j_call: TRBJ2-2; v_call: TRBV7-3; d_call: NA; cdr3_aa: CASSLVSDAGELFF; cdr3_nt: TGTGCCAGCAGCTTAGTTAGCGACGCCGGGGAGCTGTTTTTT
clone_size: NA; j_call: TRBJ2-1; v_call: TRBV6-5; d_call: NA; cdr3_aa: CASSSGPREFF; cdr3_nt: TGTGCCAGCAGCTCGGGACCTAGGGAGTTCTTC
clone_size: NA; j_call: TRBJ1-1; v_call: TRBV12-3/TRBV12-4; d_call: TRBD1; cdr3_aa: CASRGQGGVNTEAFF; cdr3_nt: TGTGCCAGCAGGGGACAGGGGGGAGTGAACACTGAAGCTTTCTTT
clone_size: NA; j_call: TRBJ2-1; v_call: TRBV5-4; d_call: TRBD2; cdr3_aa: CASSLERTSIGRSSYNEQFF; cdr3_nt: TGTGCCAGCAGCTTGGAAAGGACTAGCATAGGGCGAAGCTCCTACAATGAGCAGTTCTTC
clone_size: many; j_call: TRBJ2-5; v_call: TRBV29-1; d_call: TRBD2; cdr3_aa: CSGSSGSGQETQYF; cdr3_nt: TGCAGCGGATCTAGCGGGAGCGGGCAAGAGACCCAGTACTTC
clone_size: many; j_call: TRBJ2-2; v_call: TRBV2; d_call: NA; cdr3_aa: CASSERGARTGELFF; cdr3_nt: TGTGCCAGCAGTGAGAGGGGGGCACGCACCGGGGAGCTGTTTTTT
clone_size: few; j_call: TRBJ2-6; v_call: TRBV3-1; d_call: TRBD1; cdr3_aa: CASSQGQGTGANVLTF; cdr3_nt: TGTGCCAGCAGCCAGGGACAGGGTACAGGGGCCAACGTCCTGACTTTC
clone_size: NA; j_call: TRBJ2-1; v_call: TRBV19; d_call: NA; cdr3_aa: CASSIARSPRYNEQFF; cdr3_nt: TGTGCCAGTAGTATAGCGAGGAGCCCCCGGTACAATGAGCAGTTCTTC
clone_size: NA; j_call: TRBJ2-1; v_call: TRBV25-1; d_call: NA; cdr3_aa: CASSEYKLRPTYNEQFF; cdr3_nt: TGTGCCAGCAGTGAATATAAGCTCCGTCCTACCTACAATGAGCAGTTCTTC
clone_size: few; j_call: TRBJ1-5; v_call: TRBV6-1; d_call: TRBD1; cdr3_aa: CASRRDRRNSNQPQHF; cdr3_nt: TGTGCCAGCAGGAGGGACAGAAGAAATAGCAATCAGCCCCAGCATTTT
clone_size: many; j_call: TRBJ1-3; v_call: TRBV28; d_call: NA; cdr3_aa: CASSLVDTSPGTIYF; cdr3_nt: TGTGCCAGCAGTTTGGTCGACACCTCCCCGGGGACCATATATTTT
clone_size: NA; j_call: TRBJ1-1; v_call: TRBV21-1; d_call: NA; cdr3_aa: CASKGQGRNTEAFF; cdr3_nt: TGTGCCAGCAAGGGACAGGGGAGGAACACTGAAGCTTTCTTT
clone_size: NA; j_call: TRBJ2-7; v_call: TRBV11-2; d_call: TRBD2; cdr3_aa: CASSLETSGPTSYEQYF; cdr3_nt: TGTGCCAGCAGCTTAGAGACTAGCGGGCCGACCTCCTACGAGCAGTACTTC
clone_size: NA; j_call: TRBJ2-5; v_call: TRBV29-1; d_call: TRBD2; cdr3_aa: CSVTRPGTSGGAGQETQYF; cdr3_nt: TGCAGCGTCACCCGGCCCGGGACTAGCGGGGGGGCCGGCCAAGAGACCCAGTACTTC
clone_size: NA; j_call: TRBJ2-3; v_call: TRBV4-1; d_call: NA; cdr3_aa: CASSRGGPDTQYF; cdr3_nt: TGCGCCAGCAGCCGAGGGGGGCCAGATACGCAGTATTTT
clone_size: few; j_call: TRBJ2-1; v_call: TRBV7-2; d_call: NA; cdr3_aa: CASSLDPSSLQFF; cdr3_nt: TGTGCCAGCAGCTTAGACCCAAGCTCGTTGCAGTTCTTC
clone_size: NA; j_call: TRBJ1-2; v_call: TRBV2; d_call: NA; cdr3_aa: CASIRDAVLVGYTF; cdr3_nt: TGTGCCAGCATCAGGGACGCGGTACTCGTTGGCTACACCTTC
clone_size: few; j_call: TRBJ2-6; v_call: TRBV4-2; d_call: NA; cdr3_aa: CASSQKGKGGISGANVLTF; cdr3_nt: TGTGCCAGCAGCCAGAAAGGGAAAGGGGGGATCTCTGGGGCCAACGTCCTGACTTTC
clone_size: NA; j_call: TRBJ2-7; v_call: TRBV6-1; d_call: NA; cdr3_aa: CASSPEKRIEQYF; cdr3_nt: TGTGCCAGCAGTCCCGAGAAAAGGATCGAGCAGTACTTC
clone_size: many; j_call: TRBJ2-3; v_call: TRBV15; d_call: NA; cdr3_aa: CATSRDVTSPKGADTQYF; cdr3_nt: TGTGCCACCAGCAGAGATGTCACTAGTCCAAAGGGGGCAGATACGCAGTATTTT
clone_size: few; j_call: TRBJ2-7; v_call: TRBV25-1; d_call: TRBD1; cdr3_aa: CASSELLPRGRNYEQYF; cdr3_nt: TGTGCCAGCAGTGAATTGCTTCCGAGGGGGCGCAACTACGAGCAGTACTTC
clone_size: many; j_call: TRBJ2-5; v_call: TRBV20-1; d_call: NA; cdr3_aa: CSVTSGEVTQYF; cdr3_nt: TGCAGTGTAACTAGTGGCGAGGTGACCCAGTACTTC
clone_size: NA; j_call: TRBJ2-2; v_call: TRBV5-4; d_call: TRBD2; cdr3_aa: CASSRPGGAGELFF; cdr3_nt: TGTGCCAGCAGCCGTCCCGGGGGGGCCGGGGAGCTGTTTTTT
clone_size: NA; j_call: TRBJ2-7; v_call: TRBV20-1; d_call: NA; cdr3_aa: CSARTGLTGFSYEQYF; cdr3_nt: TGCAGTGCTAGAACGGGATTAACAGGGTTCTCCTACGAGCAGTACTTC
clone_size: many; j_call: TRBJ2-1; v_call: TRBV18; d_call: NA; cdr3_aa: CASSPGGASSYNEQFF; cdr3_nt: TGTGCCAGCTCACCAGGCGGGGCGAGCTCCTACAATGAGCAGTTCTTC
clone_size: NA; j_call: TRBJ2-7; v_call: TRBV4-1; d_call: TRBD1; cdr3_aa: CASSQAYRGSYEQYF; cdr3_nt: TGCGCCAGCAGCCAGGCGTACAGGGGGAGCTACGAGCAGTACTTC
clone_size: NA; j_call: TRBJ2-5; v_call: TRBV4-2; d_call: NA; cdr3_aa: CASSQEGSSETQYF; cdr3_nt: TGTGCCAGCAGCCAAGAAGGGAGTTCAGAGACCCAGTACTTC
clone_size: few; j_call: TRBJ2-1; v_call: TRBV27; d_call: NA; cdr3_aa: CASSLASASYNEQFF; cdr3_nt: TGTGCCAGCAGTTTAGCTAGCGCATCCTACAATGAGCAGTTCTTC
clone_size: NA; j_call: TRBJ2-7; v_call: TRBV20-1; d_call: TRBD1; cdr3_aa: CSTNRGRLRQYF; cdr3_nt: TGCAGTACAAACAGGGGGCGCTTACGGCAGTACTTC
clone_size: few; j_call: TRBJ2-5; v_call: TRBV29-1; d_call: TRBD1; cdr3_aa: CSVDRTGVKETQYF; cdr3_nt: TGCAGCGTTGATAGGACAGGGGTGAAAGAGACCCAGTACTTC
clone_size: NA; j_call: TRBJ1-2; v_call: TRBV29-1; d_call: TRBD1; cdr3_aa: CSGGTGMGNYGYTF; cdr3_nt: TGCAGCGGTGGGACAGGGATGGGAAACTATGGCTACACCTTC
clone_size: few; j_call: TRBJ2-3; v_call: TRBV20-1; d_call: TRBD2; cdr3_aa: CSARVAGRIISTDTQYF; cdr3_nt: TGCAGTGCTAGAGTAGCGGGACGGATCATAAGCACAGATACGCAGTATTTT
clone_size: many; j_call: TRBJ2-6; v_call: TRBV12-3/TRBV12-4; d_call: TRBD1; cdr3_aa: CASMGQGISGANVLTF; cdr3_nt: TGTGCCAGTATGGGACAGGGGATCTCTGGGGCCAACGTCCTGACTTTC
clone_size: NA; j_call: TRBJ2-1; v_call: TRBV12-3/TRBV12-4; d_call: NA; cdr3_aa: CASRGLGSYNEQFF; cdr3_nt: TGTGCCAGCAGGGGGCTAGGAAGCTACAATGAGCAGTTCTTC
clone_size: NA; j_call: TRBJ2-1; v_call: TRBV7-9; d_call: TRBD1; cdr3_aa: CASSLGQGRTHNEQFF; cdr3_nt: TGTGCCAGCAGCCTTGGACAGGGGAGAACCCACAATGAGCAGTTCTTC
clone_size: NA; j_call: TRBJ2-6; v_call: TRBV5-1; d_call: TRBD1; cdr3_aa: CASSPDRAGANVLTF; cdr3_nt: TGCGCCAGCAGCCCGGACAGGGCTGGGGCCAACGTCCTGACTTTC
clone_size: few; j_call: TRBJ2-5; v_call: TRBV7-2; d_call: NA; cdr3_aa: CASSAKRSQETQYF; cdr3_nt: TGTGCCAGCAGCGCAAAGAGGAGTCAAGAGACCCAGTACTTC
clone_size: NA; j_call: TRBJ2-2; v_call: TRBV29-1; d_call: NA; cdr3_aa: CSVRFLQGTGELFF; cdr3_nt: TGCAGCGTCCGCTTCCTGCAGGGGACCGGGGAGCTGTTTTTT
clone_size: many; j_call: TRBJ1-5; v_call: TRBV12-3/TRBV12-4; d_call: NA; cdr3_aa: CASSLSGTLTPHF; cdr3_nt: TGTGCCAGCAGTCTCTCGGGGACCCTAACACCGCATTTT
clone_size: many; j_call: TRBJ1-2; v_call: TRBV5-1; d_call: NA; cdr3_aa: CASSLGGGGDGYTF; cdr3_nt: TGCGCCAGCAGCTTGGGAGGTGGGGGTGATGGCTACACCTTC
clone_size: NA; j_call: TRBJ2-7; v_call: TRBV12-3/TRBV12-4; d_call: TRBD1; cdr3_aa: CASSPFGQGSRWYEQYF; cdr3_nt: TGTGCCAGCAGTCCGTTCGGACAGGGATCGCGCTGGTACGAGCAGTACTTC
clone_size: many; j_call: TRBJ2-3; v_call: TRBV5-1; d_call: NA; cdr3_aa: CASRTGASTDTQYF; cdr3_nt: TGCGCCAGCAGAACGGGGGCGAGCACAGATACGCAGTATTTT
clone_size: NA; j_call: TRBJ2-1; v_call: TRBV20-1; d_call: TRBD2; cdr3_aa: CSAGLAGVNEQFF; cdr3_nt: TGCAGTGCTGGTCTAGCGGGGGTTAATGAGCAGTTCTTC
clone_size: many; j_call: TRBJ2-2; v_call: TRBV12-3/TRBV12-4; d_call: TRBD1; cdr3_aa: CASSPHGQGNTGELFF; cdr3_nt: TGTGCCAGCAGTCCCCACGGACAGGGCAACACCGGGGAGCTGTTTTTT
clone_size: NA; j_call: TRBJ2-7; v_call: TRBV4-2; d_call: TRBD2; cdr3_aa: CASSQVSGRTYEQYF; cdr3_nt: TGTGCCAGCAGCCAAGTTAGCGGGAGGACCTACGAGCAGTACTTC